These 21 T cell receptor beta chains originate from one sample sequenced in a study of Graves' ophthalmopathy and Graves' hyperthyroidism. The TCR beta CDR3 regions underwent amplification from RNA transcripts. Scientists carried out first-round RT-PCR using HTBI primers and then a second-round multiplex PCR. TCRdb re-derived calls from the multiplex PCR reads in MiXCR, one entry per CDR3 protein. The table includes around 1.1 million distinct CDR3 sequences, about 38% detected once. Sequencing was done on a sample of peripheral blood or thyroid tissue (not recorded which). These receptors were collected from an adult man with Graves' hyperthyroidism.

This clonotype was recorded at least ten times. The chain couples TRBV11-2 to TRBJ2-7, with a weak D call TRBD1 (6 bases). V was shortened by 4 bases and J by 2 bases, with 15 bases between the two germline ends. This CDR3 is built from 15 residues. Germline lookup yields CDR1 SGHAT and CDR2 FQNNGV. CDR3 DNA sequence: TGTGCCAGCAGCTCTGTCAGGGGACACACCTACGAGCAGTACTTC. Amino acid sequence: CASSSVRGHTYEQYF.

This sequence joins TRBV7-8 and TRBJ1-6; the match to TRBD1 covers 7 bases. There are 14 residues in the CDR3. The junction had 5 bases not matched to a gene; V was cut back by 6 bases and J by 6 bases. Germline V CDR1 and CDR2: SGHVS, FQNEAQ. The CDR3 reads CASRLGQVNSPLHF. For the CDR3, the DNA is TGTGCCAGCAGACTCGGACAGGTTAATTCACCCCTCCACTTT. Using reference TRBV7-8 and TRBJ1-6 for the parts outside the CDR3, the full variable domain is GAGVSQSPRYKVAKRGQDVALRCDPISGHVSLFWYQQALGQGPEFLTYFQNEAQLDKSGLPSDRFFAERPEGSVSTLKIQRTQQEDSAVYLCASRLGQVNSPLHFGNGTRLTVT.

The rearrangement joins TRBV19 to TRBJ2-7, with TRBD1 matching 9 bases. The CDR3 length is 14 residues. Per germline, CDR1 LNHDA and CDR2 SQIVND (reference sequence). Trimming cost V 6 bases and J 5 bases; bases outside gene matches: 8. DNA of the CDR3: TGTGCCAGTAGCCCCGGGACAGGGCAAAACGAGCAGTACTTC. It encodes CASSPGTGQNEQYF.

This clonotype was seen many times. This chain links TRBV24-1 with TRBJ2-5, with 11 bases fitting TRBD1. Trimming removed 0 bases from V and 4 bases from J; junction bases left unmatched: 0. Germline V gene lookup returns CDR1 KGHDR and CDR2 SFDVKD. CDR3 length: 15 residues. This chain's CDR3 is CATSDLGTGGETQYF. CDR3 DNA: TGTGCCACCAGTGATTTGGGGACAGGGGGAGAGACCCAGTACTTC.

J is TRBJ1-2 and V is TRBV4-3, with unresolved D. The CDR3 is made up of 16 amino acids. Germline CDR1 and CDR2: LGHNA and YSLEER. V lost 0 bases and J lost 4, with 15 bases in between. The CDR3 protein is CASSQDGQARPYGYTF. CDR3 coding DNA: TGCGCCAGCAGCCAAGATGGCCAGGCGCGACCCTATGGCTACACCTTC.

The chain carries TRBV20-1 and TRBJ2-3; D ambiguous. The CDR3 sequence is 12 residues long. V was trimmed by 3 bases and J by 0 bases, leaving 4 bases between them. Germline-derived CDR1 and CDR2 are DFQATT and SNEGSKA (reference sequence). CDR3 in amino acids: CSASVSTDTQYF. The CDR3 DNA sequence: TGCAGTGCTAGCGTTAGCACAGATACGCAGTATTTT.

This clonotype was recorded at least ten times. V usage is TRBV29-1 and J usage is TRBJ2-5, with TRBD1 matching 8 bases. This CDR3 region has 17 residues. J gave up 0 bases and V 0 bases, and 9 bases lay outside the gene matches. The germline V gene has CDR1 SQVTM and CDR2 ANQGSEA. CDR3 amino acids: CSVEEQDRAPYQETQYF. The DNA of the CDR3 is TGCAGCGTTGAAGAACAGGACAGGGCCCCGTACCAAGAGACCCAGTACTTC.

This clonotype came up many times. This chain links TRBV20-1 with TRBJ1-2; tentatively, D is TRBD1 (5 bases). Per the germline V gene, CDR1 is DFQATT and CDR2 is SNEGSKA (reference sequence). The CDR3 is 15 amino acids. Trimming stripped 1 base from V and 2 bases from J, with 14 bases between. In DNA form, the CDR3 reads TGCAGTGCTAGAGGAAGTGGGTGGGGGAACTATGGCTACACCTTC. Protein sequence: CSARGSGWGNYGYTF.

V and J are TRBV29-1 and TRBJ1-1; 10 bases line up with TRBD1. The junction had 9 bases not matched to a gene; V was cut back by 4 bases and J by 4 bases. Germline V lookup: CDR1 SQVTM, CDR2 ANQGSEA. The CDR3 sequence is 15 residues long. CDR3 DNA: TGCAGCGTTGGAGAAGAGACAGGGGGCTCCACTGAAGCTTTCTTT. Translation: CSVGEETGGSTEAFF.

This chain connects TRBV18 to TRBJ1-4; D gene ambiguous. The CDR3 consists of 13 residues. The germline gives CDR1 KGHSH, CDR2 LQKENI. Trimming cost V 3 bases and J 7 bases, with 9 bases left between them. CDR3 region: CASSPQRLEKLFF. CDR3 nucleotides: TGTGCCAGCTCACCGCAAAGACTTGAAAAACTGTTTTTT.

With regard to this clonotype: One base away lies a much larger clone, so this may be a sequencing read error. The chain couples TRBV5-4 to TRBJ2-7, with D perhaps matching TRBD1 (6 bases). Germline V gene lookup returns CDR1 SGHNT and CDR2 YYREEE (reference sequence). The CDR3 has 14 residues. CDR3 DNA: TGTGTCAGCAGCCAACAGGGTGAGGGCTACGAGCAGTACTTC. Translation: CVSSQQGEGYEQYF.

This clonotype was observed a handful of times. CDR3 region: CASSRTLLENYGYTF. CDR3 sequence (DNA): TGTGCCAGCAGCCGGACATTATTGGAAAACTATGGCTACACCTTC. The J gene is TRBJ1-2, the V gene TRBV7-9; TRBD1 might be the D (5 bases). This CDR3 spans 15 amino acids. Germline CDR1 reads SEHNR; CDR2 reads FQNEAQ (reference sequence). V lost 5 bases and J lost 2, with 15 bases in between.

This chain links TRBV20-1 with TRBJ2-5; D perhaps matches TRBD1 (7 bases). V lost 6 bases, J lost 1 base, and 15 bases lay in between. The CDR3 sequence is 14 residues long. Germline V gene sequence: CDR1 DFQATT, CDR2 SNEGSKA (reference sequence). The chain's CDR3 is CSASAGQLQETQYF. CDR3 DNA: TGCAGTGCAAGCGCGGGACAGCTCCAAGAGACCCAGTACTTC.

This clonotype was counted between two and nine times. This rearrangement joins TRBV2 to TRBJ2-7; either TRBD1 or TRBD2 may fit D (5 bases each). The CDR3 extends over 14 amino acids. Deletions cut 11 bases from V and 0 bases from J, with 17 bases between. Germline V gene lookup returns CDR1 SNHLY and CDR2 FYNNEI. CDR3 nucleotides: TGTGCCGGGGGTCGCAGTGCTCCCTCCTACGAGCAGTACTTC. Translation: CAGGRSAPSYEQYF.

On this clonotype: At one of its ends the junction is not consistent with the germline gene, which may arise from a read error. The chain carries TRBV5-5 and TRBJ2-5; 8 bases line up with TRBD1. This CDR3 region has 15 residues. CDR1 is SGHKS and CDR2 is YYEKEE in the germline V gene (reference sequence). In nucleotides, the CDR3 is TGCGCCAGCAGCTATGCGACAGGGGTACAAGAGACCCAGTACTTC. It yields the protein CASSYATGVQETQYF.

This clonotype has a handful of counts. The chain employs TRBV28 and TRBJ1-1; D not resolved. This CDR3 contains 15 residues. Germline V lookup: CDR1 MDHEN, CDR2 SYDVKM. The V end lost 1 base, the J end lost 0 bases, and 9 bases lay between the germline ends. CDR3 loop: CASSLSVNMNTEAFF. The CDR3 region has the DNA TGTGCCAGCAGTTTATCGGTGAACATGAACACTGAAGCTTTCTTT.

Only a few counts were recorded for this clonotype. A much larger clone differs by one base, so this may be a read error. V gene TRBV7-3 combines with J gene TRBJ1-5; no clear D. This CDR3 region has 12 residues. Germline V gene data show CDR1 as SGHTA and CDR2 as FQGTGA. CDR3 coding DNA: TGTGCCAGCAGCACGTCAAATCGGCCCCAGCATTTT. This translates into CASSTSNRPQHF.

A few counts support this clonotype. This chain connects TRBV7-9 to TRBJ1-2; no firm D call. The CDR3 length is 14 residues. V lost 5 bases and J 3 bases, leaving 13 bases between the germline ends. From germline, CDR1 is SEHNR and CDR2 FQNEAQ (reference sequence). Written as DNA, the CDR3 is TGTGCCAGCAGCCCCCGCCGGGCACACTATGGCTACACCTTC. It yields the protein CASSPRRAHYGYTF.

This clonotype has ten or more counts. The rearrangement uses TRBV2 and TRBJ2-7; D is perhaps TRBD1 (6 bases). Germline V gene sequence: CDR1 SNHLY, CDR2 FYNNEI. The CDR3 is 12 amino acids. V dropped 7 bases and J dropped 2 bases, with 9 bases sitting between them. CDR3 amino acids: CASTGQTYEQYF. The DNA of the CDR3 is TGTGCCAGCACGGGACAAACCTACGAGCAGTACTTC.

Ten or more counts support this clonotype. This chain connects TRBV6-5 to TRBJ1-4; the D gene is possibly TRBD1 (5 bases). This CDR3 contains 15 residues. The V end lost 2 bases, the J end lost 5 bases, and 12 bases lay between the germline ends. From germline, CDR1 is MNHEY and CDR2 SVGAGI. This chain's CDR3 is CASSYAGTENEKLFF. As DNA, the CDR3 is TGTGCCAGCAGTTACGCCGGGACCGAGAATGAAAAACTGTTTTTT.

As to this clonotype: A read error may account for a junction end that differs from germline. The chain links TRBV10-3 to TRBJ1-6; D unclear. CDR3 length: 16 amino acids. CDR1 is ENHRY, CDR2 SYGVKD, per germline. The chain's CDR3 is CASSHISDEDNSPLHF. For the CDR3, the DNA is TGTGCCAGCAGTCACATATCGGACGAAGATAATTCACCCCTCCACTTT.